Here is one T cell receptor beta chain with its context. This clonotype appeared many times. The antigen this receptor binds is unknown. Per-base qualities were not stored, and no clone one base away is much larger. The method was multiplex PCR. This sample was sequenced with an Illumina HiSeq 4000. To build TCR beta libraries, CDR3 regions were amplified by Arm-PCR using iRepertoire HTBI primers. Before sequencing, the PCR products went through gel purification. Regarding the original processing steps: Gene usage analysis of CDR3 amino acid clonotypes relied on the approximately 62 TRBV and more than twelve TRBJ segments identified across samples. Filtered high-quality paired reads were merged into contigs using COPE and FqMerger. BLAST was used to align contigs to the IMGT TRBV, TRBD and TRBJ reference genes, and CDR3 was defined following IMGT. Clonotypes above 0.1% frequency were classified as highly expanded clones. Shannon entropy served as the measure of repertoire diversity, while the Gini coefficient captured V-J evenness. A clonotype was considered public if more than one individual shared it. TCRdb ran its own pipeline on the public reads, namely fastp trimming at Q25 and MiXCR clone calling, and kept in-frame beta chains. Each entry merges the rows of one CDR3 protein and shows their most common DNA and genes. Here the V and J calls rest on TCRdb's processing, not on the authors' analysis. The sample yields about 560,000 distinct CDR3 sequences; about 16% were counted once. The top ten clonotypes cover around 12% of the sample.

The CDR1 and CDR2 encoded by the germline V gene are MDHEN and SYDVKM. The CDR3 runs 11 residues from the cysteine to the phenylalanine. Only the CDR3 region is kept as DNA, spanning 33 bases read in frame from base 1. V is cut by 6 bases and J by 5 bases, and the space between the germline ends is 5 bases. The record originates from a study of regulatory T cells in long-lasting Graves disease (dated by TCRdb to the early 2020s). General notes on the study: Patients with newly diagnosed Graves' disease had been on antithyroid drugs for under 3 months. This study used TCR sequencing and RNA sequencing of peripheral blood to compare persistent Graves' disease patients against newly diagnosed Graves' disease patients. The study took place in China and was registered as a clinical trial. A total of about 33 samples underwent TCR sequencing, from 13 patients with persistent Graves' disease and 20 or so patients with newly diagnosed Graves' disease. Study-wide conclusions, independent of this receptor: Only the TCR beta chain was sequenced and analyzed. The study examined only peripheral blood because the primary lesion, thyroid tissue, could not be accessed. The authors noted that the small sample size was a limitation that may lower accuracy. TRBV28, TRBJ1-2 and TRBJ2-5 were preferentially used in persistent disease, while TRBV20-1 and TRBJ2-1 were favored in newly diagnosed disease. Patients with persistent disease shared more public clonotypes (approximately 2,500) than newly diagnosed patients did (about 1,000). Compared with newly diagnosed patients, persistent Graves' disease patients had lower TCR Shannon entropy and fewer highly expanded clones, which suggests clonal expansion.

The sample's time point label, in plain terms: newly diagnosed GD, antithyroid drugs for less than 3 months. For both TCR sequencing and RNA sequencing, RNA was extracted from PBMCs in TRIzol. Graves' disease was diagnosed according to American Thyroid Association guidelines. The patients came from an endocrinology department in Xi'an, China. Each patient gave about 10 milliliters of peripheral blood, collected in an EDTA anticoagulant tube. PBMCs were isolated by Ficoll Paque Plus density gradient separation without further T cell sorting. An Agilent 2100 Bioanalyzer and agarose gel were used to check RNA quality, and a NanoDrop 2000 was used to measure RNA concentration. The same specimen was also included in a second study, on T cells in Graves' hyperthyroidism and ophthalmopathy. The second study's paper adds: Graves' hyperthyroidism was defined as stable when no progression to ophthalmopathy occurred over 18 months of follow-up. Hyperthyroidism patients were newly diagnosed, had a disease duration of under 2 months, and were aged 18 to 65 years. The study excluded patients with uncontrolled infections, other autoimmune diseases, pregnancy or lactation. Diagnoses were based on clinical symptoms, serum thyroxine and TRAb, thyroid ultrasound and orbital computed tomography. The TCR CDR3 was subjected to a first round of RT-PCR using the HTBI primer set and the Qiagen OneStep RT-PCR kit. Most expanded thyroid clonotypes (frequency above 0.001) were also detected in blood, a finding suggesting that blood repertoires may reflect thyroid immune responses. A model built on a 13 V-J signature distinguished ophthalmopathy from stable hyperthyroidism, reaching about 89% sensitivity and 81.08% specificity in cross-validation and 80%/75% in testing. During validation, the model predicted progression to ophthalmopathy a median of approximately 6 months ahead of onset, with almost 71% sensitivity and 72.22% specificity. TCR V-J signatures able to tell the groups apart were searched for in a discovery cohort of 95 or so patients, of whom roughly 42 had Graves' ophthalmopathy and more than 55 had stable Graves' hyperthyroidism. An independent validation cohort of around 20 hyperthyroidism patients and approximately 15 patients who later progressed to ophthalmopathy tested prospective prediction of ophthalmopathy. The roughly 91 discovery patients were randomly divided into training and test sets at a 7:3 ratio. In about 6 Graves' hyperthyroidism patients, the study also compared T-cell repertoires from thyroid tissue with T-cell repertoires from blood. After blood sampling, hyperthyroidism patients were treated with methimazole at a starting dose of 30 mg daily, and ophthalmopathy patients were treated with high-dose intravenous methylprednisolone. A second multiplex PCR round built the libraries, followed by size selection and purification. Paired-end sequencing of the libraries was performed with 100 bp reads on an Illumina HiSeq2000. SOAPnuke was used to process the raw data, removing reads that contained adapters or uncalled bases, had a mean Phred below 15, or lacked an exact match to the constant primer or identifier. COPE v1.2.5 was used to merge the high-quality paired reads, and each unique nucleotide sequence was defined as a clonotype. Clonotypes were aligned to IMGT TRBV, TRBD and TRBJ reference segments using MiTCR v1.1. Analysis was restricted to V-J combinations with a frequency above 0.0001, which covered just over 98% of repertoires. A TCS score was defined as the ratio between F50 (clonal expansion) and ExV (chaos), using BLOSUM62-based TCRdist between CDR3 peptides within each V-J. Welch's t-statistics and random forest reduced roughly 540 V-J features to 13, which were used in a naive Bayes classifier (R e1071). No statistical method was used to fix the sample size in advance, and group allocation was not hidden from the investigators. TCR Vbeta CDR3 sequencing of 140 or so peripheral blood samples (over 40 ophthalmopathy, roughly 72 hyperthyroidism and roughly 17 progressor patients) is reported in the paper.

This specimen consisted of peripheral blood mononuclear cells (PBMCs), obtained at new diagnosis, from a patient treated with antithyroid drugs. The rearranged segments are TRBV28 and TRBJ1-3; no D segment can be confidently identified. This clonotype was obtained from a man younger than 35 with Graves disease. Donor details come from another sample of the same person, matched by shared clones. The CDR3 protein is CASSLRNTIYF. The nucleotides read TGTGCCAGCAGCTTGCGAAACACCATATATTTT.